The 14 T cell receptor beta chains below all came from one sample that was sequenced in a study of blood T cell repertoires in COVID-19. Measured with immunoSEQ multiplex PCR; TCRdb has only the in-frame clones, and not every one. The sample holds around 8,000 clones, about 87% seen once. The sequenced sample consisted of peripheral blood. These receptors all stem from a human donor in a cohort sampled during active COVID-19.

The chain is built from TRBV28 and TRBJ2-7, with D possibly being TRBD1 (6 bases). The V and J ends lost 2 bases and 3 bases respectively, with 11 bases between them. The CDR3 is 14 amino acids. The germline gives CDR1 MDHEN, CDR2 SYDVKM. The CDR3 nucleotides are TGTGCCAGCAGTTTAACAGGGAGCGACTACGAGCAGTACTTC. Amino acids: CASSLTGSDYEQYF.

The rearrangement uses TRBV18 and TRBJ2-7; D is perhaps TRBD1 (5 bases). V was trimmed by 3 bases and J by 5 bases, leaving 11 bases between them. This CDR3 contains 13 residues. Germline values: CDR1 KGHSH, CDR2 LQKENI. Here the CDR3 DNA reads TGTGCCAGCTCACCCGTCAAGGGGAACGAGCAGTACTTC. Its translation: CASSPVKGNEQYF.

This clone was detected only a few times. The J gene is TRBJ2-2, the V gene TRBV19, with TRBD2 matching over 7 bases. The J segment lost 1 base and the V segment lost 5 bases, leaving 4 bases of the junction unmatched. CDR3 length: 15 amino acids. Germline CDR1 is LNHDA and CDR2 is SQIVND (reference sequence). The DNA for the CDR3 is TGTGCCAGTAGTCCGCTAGCGGAGAACACCGGGGAGCTGTTTTTT. Translated: CASSPLAENTGELFF.

V and J are TRBV6-5 and TRBJ2-1; 14 bases align to TRBD2. The germline V gene encodes CDR1 MNHEY and CDR2 SVGAGI. This CDR3 is 13 amino acids long. J was trimmed by 14 bases and V by 7 bases; bases with no gene match: 7. The CDR3 loop is CASTQGLAGVEFF. CDR3 nucleotide sequence: TGTGCCAGCACCCAGGGACTAGCGGGAGTAGAGTTCTTC.

This sequence joins TRBV5-1 and TRBJ1-2; 8 nucleotides match TRBD1. Germline V gene data show CDR1 as SGHRS and CDR2 as YFSETQ. V shed 2 bases and J 7 bases; nucleotides not matched to a gene: 13. The CDR3 has 16 amino acids. This CDR3 reads CASSFQPFPGGSGYTF. The CDR3 DNA sequence: TGCGCCAGCAGCTTCCAACCGTTCCCAGGGGGCAGTGGCTACACCTTC.

In its sample, this clone was seen a few times. This chain uses TRBV7-9 with TRBJ1-6, with TRBD1 as a possible D gene (5 bases). The V end was cut by 5 bases, the J end by 8 bases, with 16 bases between. CDR1 SEHNR and CDR2 FQNEAQ come from the germline V gene (reference sequence). The CDR3 extends over 15 amino acids. The CDR3 DNA follows: TGTGCCAGCAGCCTCGGTGGCAGGGCTTATTCACCCCTCCACTTT. This gives the protein CASSLGGRAYSPLHF.

The rearrangement joins TRBV5-1 to TRBJ1-1, with a possible D match to TRBD1 (5 bases). Trimming removed 4 bases from V and 3 bases from J, with 10 bases in between. Per the germline V gene, CDR1 is SGHRS and CDR2 is YFSETQ. The CDR3 spans 13 residues. The CDR3: CASSVQQDTEAFF. In nucleotides, the CDR3 is TGCGCCAGCAGCGTCCAACAGGACACTGAAGCTTTCTTT.

The chain couples TRBV27 to TRBJ2-7, with 8 positions matching TRBD1. After removal of 6 bases from V and 2 bases from J, the junction contained 6 bases not matched to a gene. The CDR3 extends over 14 amino acids. The V gene's germline CDR1 is MNHEY and CDR2 SMNVEV (reference sequence). The CDR3 loop reads CASSPGTGPYEQYF. The CDR3 coding sequence is TGTGCCAGCAGCCCCGGGACAGGCCCCTACGAGCAGTACTTC.

The genes are TRBV20-1 and TRBJ1-1; no reliable D call. V lost 3 bases and J 8 bases, leaving 10 bases between the germline ends. Germline V gives CDR1 DFQATT, CDR2 SNEGSKA (reference sequence). The CDR3 loop spans 11 amino acids. CDR3 nucleotides: TGCAGTGCTAGTCACCGGGAGGAAGCTTTCTTT. Translated: CSASHREEAFF.

Comment on this clone: The junction departs from the called germline gene at one end, perhaps through a read error. The genes are TRBV3-1 (or the pseudogene TRBV3-2) and TRBJ2-3, with TRBD1 matching over 7 bases. CDR3 length: 13 residues. Germline CDR1 and CDR2: LGHDT and YNNKEL (reference sequence). DNA for the CDR3: TGTGCCAGCAGCCAAGATCTTTCGGGACAGCCTCATTTT. It translates to CASSQDLSGQPHF.

The chain carries TRBV28 and TRBJ2-1; weak D call: TRBD1 (5 bases). Deletions cut 1 base from V and 5 bases from J, with 9 bases between. This CDR3 comprises 14 residues. The germline gives CDR1 MDHEN, CDR2 SYDVKM. CDR3 in DNA: TGTGCCAGCAGTTTATTGTCAGGGAACAATGAGCAGTTCTTC. Encoded protein: CASSLLSGNNEQFF. The variable domain in full, completed from reference TRBV28 and TRBJ2-1, reads DVKVTQSSRYLVKRTGEKVFLECVQDMDHENMFWYRQDPGLGLRLIYFSYDVKMKEKGDIPEGYSVSREKKERFSLILESASTNQTSMYLCASSLLSGNNEQFFGPGTRLTVL.

V and J are TRBV28 and TRBJ1-1; 9 positions match TRBD1. This CDR3 has 18 residues. J lost 1 base, V lost 4 bases, and 13 bases had no gene match. Germline CDR1 MDHEN, CDR2 SYDVKM. The CDR3 is CASSSLTGGRSGNTEAFF. The CDR3 nucleotides are TGTGCCAGCAGTTCCCTTACAGGGGGCAGATCGGGGAACACTGAAGCTTTCTTT.

V is TRBV6-4 and J is TRBJ1-1; perhaps TRBD1 as D (5 bases). The CDR3 is made up of 15 amino acids. The V gene lost 2 bases and the J gene lost 3 bases, with 13 bases spanning the gap. The V gene's germline CDR1 is MRHNA and CDR2 SNTAGT. CDR3 region: CASSDRGGEDTEAFF. The CDR3 DNA reads TGTGCCAGCAGTGACAGAGGAGGGGAGGACACTGAAGCTTTCTTT.

The chain couples TRBV30 to TRBJ2-7, with D tentatively TRBD2 (6 bases). With 4 bases removed from V and 3 bases from J, the gap between germline ends came to 16 bases. The CDR3 runs 14 residues. Germline-derived CDR1 and CDR2 are GTSNPN and SVGIG (reference sequence). CDR3 nucleotide sequence: TGTGCCTGGACTCGGGACTCTCTGGACTACGAGCAGTACTTC. Translation: CAWTRDSLDYEQYF.